This TCR beta chain stems from a study of beta chain features in type 1 diabetes. Findings and limits, study-wide: Possible PCR preference for shorter templates applied equally to patients and controls. Naive, central memory and Treg TCRB repertoires appeared more alike in patients than in healthy donors. Type 1 diabetes patients had TCRB CDR3s that were shorter (moderately but significantly so) in all four CD4+ subsets.

V gave up 3 bases and J gave up 0 bases, with 4 bases separating them. Germline CDR1 reads GTSNPN; CDR2 reads SVGIG (reference sequence). The CDR3 has 12 residues. Sequenced material consisted of expressed TCRB transcripts (all of the isolated RNA was reverse transcribed). Assay: immunoSEQ multiplex PCR; the TCRdb copy retains only in-frame clones and omits some. Among roughly 700,000 clones listed, roughly 13% were seen once. This clone occurred a few times. Antigen: not known. The sample holds other DNA sequences that translate to the same CDR3. Input material: naive CD4+ T cells from blood. This chain connects TRBV30 to TRBJ2-3; D is undetermined. This receptor was obtained from a man between 18 and 29 years old with type 1 diabetes. The CDR3 DNA sequence: TGTGCCTGGAGCCCTAGCACAGATACGCAGTATTTT. It is translated as CAWSPSTDTQYF. The variable domain in full, with the rest retrieved from reference TRBV30 and TRBJ2-3, is SQTIHQWPATLVQPVGSPLSLECTVEGTSNPNLYWYRQAAGRGLQLLFYSVGIGQISSEVPQNLSASRPQDRQFILSSKKLLLSDSGFYLCAWSPSTDTQYFGPGTRLTVL.